This record concerns one T cell receptor (beta chain) sequence. V was cut by 7 bases and J by 0 bases, with 9 bases left in between. The CDR3 sequence is 13 residues long. Looked up from germline, CDR1 is SNHLY and CDR2 is FYNNEI. Original processing methods: Estimation of nucleated cell counts relied on the amplification of reference gene primers. Sequencing used immunoSEQ multiplex PCR; TCRdb keeps in-frame clones, though not all of them. The DNA was the basis for D and trimming; V, J and clone size are from that table. This table has 200,000 to 300,000 clones, 65% to 90% appearing once. This record comes from a study of blood T cell repertoires in COVID-19. Study-level information: Acute-phase and convalescent COVID-19 samples originated in the United States, Italy and Spain. T cells, B-cell-depleted T cells, or PBMCs supplied cDNA or gDNA.

Participants' reported clinical history set cohort assignment. The receptor's source is a woman aged 45 to 65 with acute COVID-19. The genes are TRBV2 and TRBJ1-2; the D is unclear. Material for sequencing was PBMCs or T cells enriched from blood (not recorded which). The CDR3 loop is CASTLSPNYGYTF. Here the CDR3 DNA reads TGTGCCAGCACCCTAAGCCCTAACTATGGCTACACCTTC.